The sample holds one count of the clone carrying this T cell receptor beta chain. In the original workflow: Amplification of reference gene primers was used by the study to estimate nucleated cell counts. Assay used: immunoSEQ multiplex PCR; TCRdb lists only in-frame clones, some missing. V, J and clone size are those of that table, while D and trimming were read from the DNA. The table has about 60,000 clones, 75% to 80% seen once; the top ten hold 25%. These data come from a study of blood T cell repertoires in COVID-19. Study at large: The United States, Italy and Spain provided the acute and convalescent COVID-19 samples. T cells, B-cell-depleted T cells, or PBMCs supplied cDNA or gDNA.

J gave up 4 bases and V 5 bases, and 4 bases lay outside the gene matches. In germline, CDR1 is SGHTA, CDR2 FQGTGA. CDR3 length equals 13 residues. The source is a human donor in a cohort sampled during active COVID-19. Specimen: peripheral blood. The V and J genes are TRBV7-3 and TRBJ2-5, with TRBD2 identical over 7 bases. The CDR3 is CASSPSGTETQYF. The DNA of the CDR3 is TGTGCCAGCAGCCCAAGCGGGACAGAGACCCAGTACTTC.